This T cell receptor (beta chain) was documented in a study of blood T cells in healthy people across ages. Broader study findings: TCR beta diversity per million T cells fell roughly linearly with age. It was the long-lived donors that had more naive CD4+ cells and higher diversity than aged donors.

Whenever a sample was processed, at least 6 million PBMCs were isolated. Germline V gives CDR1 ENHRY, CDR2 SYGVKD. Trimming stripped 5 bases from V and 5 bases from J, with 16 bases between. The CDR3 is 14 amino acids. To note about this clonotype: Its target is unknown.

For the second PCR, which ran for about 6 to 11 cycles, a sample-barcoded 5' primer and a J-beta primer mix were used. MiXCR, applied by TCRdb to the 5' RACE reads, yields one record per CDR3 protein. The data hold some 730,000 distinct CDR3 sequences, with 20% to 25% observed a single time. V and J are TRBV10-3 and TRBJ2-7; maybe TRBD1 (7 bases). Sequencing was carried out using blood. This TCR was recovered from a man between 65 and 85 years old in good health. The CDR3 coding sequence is TGTGCCATCAGTCCCCAGGGGGGTCGGCACGAGCAGTACTTC. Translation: CAISPQGGRHEQYF.